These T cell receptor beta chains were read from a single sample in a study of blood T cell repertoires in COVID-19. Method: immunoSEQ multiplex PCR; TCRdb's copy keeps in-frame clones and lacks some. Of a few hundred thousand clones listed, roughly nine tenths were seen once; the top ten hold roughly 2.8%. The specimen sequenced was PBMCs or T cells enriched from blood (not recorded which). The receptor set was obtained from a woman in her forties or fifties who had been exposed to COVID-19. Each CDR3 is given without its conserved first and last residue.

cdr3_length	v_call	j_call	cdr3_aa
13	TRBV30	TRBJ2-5	AWSPVGGMWETQY
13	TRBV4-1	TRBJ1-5	ASSQVGAGDQPQH
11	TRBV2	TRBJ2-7	ASNTLAGGEQY
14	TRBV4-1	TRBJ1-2	ASSQDSSGTNYGYT
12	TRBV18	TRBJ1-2	ASSLSRDSYGYT
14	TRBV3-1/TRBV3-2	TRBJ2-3	ASSQDGGGQGDTQY
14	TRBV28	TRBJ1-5	ASSQGTDLSNQPQH
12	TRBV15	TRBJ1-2	ATSRTPQDYGYT
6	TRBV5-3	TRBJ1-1	ASPVPR
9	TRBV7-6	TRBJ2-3	ASTDQDTQY
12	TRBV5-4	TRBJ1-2	ASSLLDSNYGYT
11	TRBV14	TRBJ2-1	ASSQLEVNEQF
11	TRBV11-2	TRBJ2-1	ASSVERTGEQF
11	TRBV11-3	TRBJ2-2	ASSFVASGELF
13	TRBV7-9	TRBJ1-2	ASSLFGDRDYGYT
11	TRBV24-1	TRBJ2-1	ATSDPPVNEQF
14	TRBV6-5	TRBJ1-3	ASSYSRGIGGNTIY
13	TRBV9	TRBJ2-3	ASSSSGRGTDTQY
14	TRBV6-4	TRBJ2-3	ASSDSLGPGTDTQY
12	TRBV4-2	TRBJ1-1	ASSQGGTGFEAF
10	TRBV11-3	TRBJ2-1	ASSFRYNEQF
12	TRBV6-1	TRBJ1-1	ASSETGGNTEAF
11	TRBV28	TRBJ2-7	ASSGGTDYEQY
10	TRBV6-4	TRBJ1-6	ASSAGNSPLH
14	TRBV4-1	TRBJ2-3	ASSQDWQGLTDTQY
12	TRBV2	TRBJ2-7	ASGDRVIAYEQY
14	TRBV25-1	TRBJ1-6	ASSAVRGQGVSPLH
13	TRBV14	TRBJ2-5	ASSQATGWQETQY
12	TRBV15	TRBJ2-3	ATSRDSPRDTQY
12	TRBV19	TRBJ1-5	ASSTDISNQPQH
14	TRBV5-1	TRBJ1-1	ASSSWTGGAVKEAF
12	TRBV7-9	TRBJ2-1	ASSHGQGWNEQF
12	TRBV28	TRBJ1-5	ASRPGQGRQPQH
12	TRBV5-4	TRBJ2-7	ASSSPTGAYEQY
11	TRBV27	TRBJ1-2	ASSHPAGNGYT
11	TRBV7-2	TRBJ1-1	ASSSSIDTEAF
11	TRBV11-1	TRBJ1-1	ASNYRDDTEAF
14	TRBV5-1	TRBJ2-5	ASSPGTGGRGETQY
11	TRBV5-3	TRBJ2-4	ARSLWRENIQY
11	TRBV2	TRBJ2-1	ASSDAGGYEQF
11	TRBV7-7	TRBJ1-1	ASSLTVNTEAF
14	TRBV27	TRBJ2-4	ASSRGQLGAKNIQY
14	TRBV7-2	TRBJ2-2	ASSLVLAGGTGELF
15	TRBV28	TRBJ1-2	ASSLGNRGVWNYGYT
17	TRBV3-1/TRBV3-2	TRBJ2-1	ASRETGTTGGGAYNEQF
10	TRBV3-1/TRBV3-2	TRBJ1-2	ASSQEQGSLT